Below are 22 T cell receptor beta chains sequenced from a single sample in a study of blood T cell repertoires in COVID-19. Clones were read by immunoSEQ multiplex PCR, and TCRdb kept only the in-frame ones, dropping some. Of about 140,000 clones listed, 85% to 90% are singletons. The sample was peripheral blood. The receptors were gathered from a woman aged 55-70 years with acute or convalescent COVID-19.

In this sample, this clone turned up once. The rearrangement uses TRBV5-4 and TRBJ2-5; TRBD2 aligns across 8 bases. Looked up from germline, CDR1 is SGHNT and CDR2 is YYREEE (reference sequence). The V and J ends lost 3 bases and 5 bases, in that order; junction bases with no gene match: 15. This CDR3 is 17 amino acids long. CDR3 in DNA: TGTGCCAGCAGCTCCGGGACTAGTAGTGTGTGGTCCGAGACCCAGTACTTC. It specifies CASSSGTSSVWSETQYF.

J is TRBJ2-7 and V is TRBV27, with D tentatively TRBD2 (7 bases). Germline CDR1 reads MNHEY; CDR2 reads SMNVEV (reference sequence). This CDR3 has 13 amino acids. The V gene lost 4 bases and the J gene lost 3 bases, with 10 bases spanning the gap. Here the CDR3 DNA reads TGTGCCAGCAGTTGGGGGGGGCTCTACGAGCAGTACTTC. Its protein is CASSWGGLYEQYF.

The chain couples TRBV10-3 to TRBJ1-1; possible D gene TRBD1, 6 bases. Looked up from germline, CDR1 is ENHRY and CDR2 is SYGVKD. Between the trimmed V and J ends, which lost 7 bases and 2 bases, there was a span of 11 bases. This CDR3 spans 13 amino acids. CDR3 nucleotide sequence: TGTGCCATCACCTCGGACAGAAACACTGAAGCTTTCTTT. Protein sequence: CAITSDRNTEAFF.

The chain links TRBV5-4 to TRBJ2-3; D remains unclear. The CDR3 is 15 amino acids. Between the trimmed V and J ends, which lost 4 bases and 3 bases, there was a span of 15 bases. Germline CDR1 and CDR2: SGHNT and YYREEE (reference sequence). The DNA for the CDR3 is TGTGCCAGCAGCCTCCCCCCATTCGGGACAGATACGCAGTATTTT. Translating it yields CASSLPPFGTDTQYF. The complete variable domain, with remaining parts taken from reference TRBV5-4 and TRBJ2-3, reads ETGVTQSPTHLIKTRGQQVTLRCSSQSGHNTVSWYQQALGQGPQFIFQYYREEENGRGNFPPRFSGLQFPNYSSELNVNALELDDSALYLCASSLPPFGTDTQYFGPGTRLTVL.

The CDR3 DNA follows: TGTGCCAGTAGTTTCCGGACAGGACTATATAGCAATCAGCCCCAGCATTTT. It is translated as CASSFRTGLYSNQPQHF. The chain combines TRBV19 with TRBJ1-5, with TRBD1 matching 7 bases. Trimming took 5 bases from V and 0 from J; bases not matched to a gene: 10. Looked up from germline, CDR1 is LNHDA and CDR2 is SQIVND (reference sequence). The CDR3 loop spans 17 amino acids.

The chain's CDR3 is CASSQQGRYSPLHF. The CDR3, as DNA: TGTGCCAGTAGCCAACAGGGTCGCTATTCACCCCTCCACTTT. This rearrangement joins TRBV19 to TRBJ1-6; tentative D call: TRBD1 (6 bases). The V end was cut by 6 bases, the J end by 8 bases, with 14 bases between. This CDR3 region has 14 residues. Germline-derived CDR1 and CDR2 are LNHDA and SQIVND (reference sequence).

CDR3 residues: CASSVVGDEQFF. The CDR3 nucleotides are TGTGCCAGCAGCGTAGTCGGGGATGAGCAGTTCTTC. J is TRBJ2-1 and V is TRBV9; TRBD2 might be the D (5 bases). The CDR3 loop spans 12 amino acids. Germline-derived CDR1 and CDR2 are SGDLS and YYNGEE. Trimming stripped 0 bases from V and 8 bases from J, with 6 bases between.

V gene TRBV9 combines with J gene TRBJ1-4; possible D gene TRBD1, 5 bases. This CDR3 spans 16 amino acids. Germline V gene data show CDR1 as SGDLS and CDR2 as YYNGEE. Trimming cost V 2 bases and J 5 bases, with 16 bases left between them. The CDR3 DNA reads as TGTGCCAGCAGCGTGGATATCAGGGCCGAGAATGAAAAACTGTTTTTT. As protein: CASSVDIRAENEKLFF. The full variable domain, with the rest looked up from reference TRBV9 and TRBJ1-4, is DSGVTQTPKHLITATGQRVTLRCSPRSGDLSVYWYQQSLDQGLQFLIQYYNGEERAKGNILERFSAQQFPDLHSELNLSSLELGDSALYFCASSVDIRAENEKLFFGSGTQLSVL.

This clone came up once. V is TRBV28 and J is TRBJ2-2, with D hard to call. CDR1 MDHEN and CDR2 SYDVKM come from the germline V gene. This CDR3 has 15 amino acids. Deletions cut 5 bases from V and 5 bases from J, with 15 bases between. The CDR3 sequence: CASSPSIWVTGELFF. DNA of the CDR3: TGTGCCAGCAGTCCTAGTATCTGGGTTACCGGGGAGCTGTTTTTT.

This chain uses TRBV4-3 with TRBJ2-5, with 9 positions matching TRBD1. The CDR3 has 14 amino acids. Trimming took 4 bases from V and 5 from J; bases not matched to a gene: 5. The germline V gene encodes CDR1 LGHNA and CDR2 YSLEER. The CDR3 spells CASSRDGQGETQYF. The CDR3, as DNA: TGCGCCAGCAGCCGGGACGGACAGGGGGAGACCCAGTACTTC.

The CDR3 sequence: CASSPSGGGTYEQYF. Here the CDR3 DNA reads TGTGCCAGTAGTCCCTCCGGGGGGGGAACCTACGAGCAGTACTTC. The V call is TRBV19, the J call TRBJ2-7; TRBD2 matches 8 bases. V lost 5 bases, J lost 2 bases, and 8 bases stayed unmatched. The CDR3 extends over 15 amino acids. Germline CDR1 and CDR2: LNHDA and SQIVND (reference sequence).

The chain uses TRBV4-1 and TRBJ1-4, with D uncertain. The CDR3 totals 13 residues. V shed 1 base and J shed 6 bases, with 6 bases lying between them. Germline V gene lookup returns CDR1 MGHRA and CDR2 YSYEKL. CDR3 residues: CASSQGIYEKLFF. CDR3 DNA sequence: TGCGCCAGCAGCCAAGGTATCTATGAAAAACTGTTTTTT.

The genes are TRBV30 and TRBJ2-3; 14 bases line up with TRBD2. CDR1 is GTSNPN and CDR2 is SVGIG in the germline V gene (reference sequence). There are 15 residues in the CDR3. V lost 5 bases, J lost 4 bases, and 5 bases stayed unmatched. DNA for the CDR3: TGTGCCTGGCTAGGGACTAGCGGGGGAGCAGATACGCAGTATTTT. Translated, it gives CAWLGTSGGADTQYF.

J is TRBJ1-2 and V is TRBV30; D not certain. Trimming removed 0 bases from V and 6 bases from J, with 17 bases in between. Germline-derived CDR1 and CDR2 are GTSNPN and SVGIG (reference sequence). The CDR3 extends over 15 amino acids. For the CDR3, the DNA is TGTGCCTGGAGTGTATTCAGCGCGTCACTCGATGGCTACACCTTC. Translated, it gives CAWSVFSASLDGYTF.

This clone was found a few times. This sample also contains other DNA sequences that code for the same CDR3. The chain links TRBV30 to TRBJ1-4; D is unresolved. Germline loops: CDR1 GTSNPN, CDR2 SVGIG (reference sequence). The CDR3 is 13 amino acids. Trimming removed 3 bases from V and 5 bases from J, with 10 bases in between. As DNA, the CDR3 is TGTGCCTGGAGCCCGGGAGGGAATGAAAAACTGTTTTTT. Its protein is CAWSPGGNEKLFF.

The rearrangement links TRBV4-1 to TRBJ1-2; D unclear. The germline V gene encodes CDR1 MGHRA and CDR2 YSYEKL. V was shortened by 0 bases and J by 8 bases, with 13 bases between the two germline ends. This CDR3 is built from 14 residues. The CDR3 here is CASSQDTGWKGYTF. Written as DNA, the CDR3 is TGCGCCAGCAGCCAAGATACCGGGTGGAAGGGCTACACCTTC.

The chain is built from TRBV4-2 and TRBJ1-5; the D is unclear. Per the germline V gene, CDR1 is LGHNA and CDR2 is YNFKEQ. Trimming pared 1 base from V and 0 bases from J, leaving 7 bases between. The CDR3 has 15 residues. The CDR3 loop is CASSQGAYSNQPQHF. In nucleotides, the CDR3 is TGTGCCAGCAGCCAAGGGGCGTATAGCAATCAGCCCCAGCATTTT.

The chain joins TRBV6-5 to TRBJ1-2, with 7 bases that match TRBD1. Germline V gene sequence: CDR1 MNHEY, CDR2 SVGAGI. This CDR3 comprises 13 residues. Trimming at V came to 5 bases and at J to 3 bases, leaving 3 bases not matched to a gene. CDR3 amino acids: CASSRGQHYGYTF. Here the CDR3 DNA reads TGTGCCAGCAGTCGGGGACAGCACTATGGCTACACCTTC.

The V and J genes are TRBV29-1 and TRBJ1-2; D gene ambiguous. V dropped 1 base and J dropped 8 bases, with 11 bases sitting between them. The CDR3 extends over 12 amino acids. CDR1 is SQVTM and CDR2 is ANQGSEA in the germline V gene. CDR3 in DNA: TGCAGCGTTGAAGGGGAGGAATGGGGCTACACCTTC. This gives the protein CSVEGEEWGYTF.

The rearrangement links TRBV9 to TRBJ2-1, with 9 bases matching TRBD1. The CDR3 is made up of 14 amino acids. Germline trimming cut 4 bases from V and 9 bases from J; bases unmatched to any gene: 8. Germline-derived CDR1 and CDR2 are SGDLS and YYNGEE. CDR3: CASSLGTGHSEQFF. The CDR3 DNA reads as TGTGCCAGCAGCCTAGGGACAGGGCATAGTGAGCAGTTCTTC. Together with reference TRBV9 and TRBJ2-1, the CDR3 gives the full variable domain: DSGVTQTPKHLITATGQRVTLRCSPRSGDLSVYWYQQSLDQGLQFLIQYYNGEERAKGNILERFSAQQFPDLHSELNLSSLELGDSALYFCASSLGTGHSEQFFGPGTRLTVL.

The chain has TRBV7-9 and TRBJ1-6, with D perhaps TRBD1 (5 bases). V lost 3 bases, J lost 8 bases, and 14 bases lay in between. The length of the CDR3 is 15 residues. Looked up from germline, CDR1 is SEHNR and CDR2 is FQNEAQ (reference sequence). The CDR3 coding sequence is TGTGCCAGCAGCTTCTCACCTCAAGGGGATTCACCCCTCCACTTT. It yields the protein CASSFSPQGDSPLHF.

In nucleotides, the CDR3 is TGTGCCAGTAGTATAGGACAGGGACGCATCACTGAAGCTTTCTTT. Translation: CASSIGQGRITEAFF. This chain connects TRBV19 to TRBJ1-1, with 7 bases matching TRBD1. The CDR3 covers 15 residues. Trimming removed 1 base from V and 4 bases from J; junction bases left unmatched: 6. Germline V gives CDR1 LNHDA, CDR2 SQIVND (reference sequence).